This T cell receptor (beta chain) was captured by sequencing in a study of yellow fever vaccine responses in identical twins (dated by TCRdb to 2017 to 2018). Concerning the study at large: The study precisely tracked vaccine-responding T cell clones in identical twins.

Receptor amplification or capture employed RT-PCR. The run used an Illumina HiSeq 2500. The public reads were run again by TCRdb, first through fastp at Q25 and then through MiXCR, and only productive beta chains were kept. Identical CDR3 protein sequences are pooled into one entry, listed with their most common genes and DNA. This sample holds under 2,500 distinct CDR3 sequences; approximately 82% were observed only once. The ten largest clones represent 10% of the sample. Summary of the overall study and its limitations: The authors reported that the T cell response to vaccination in identical twins appeared partly convergent and partly personalized.

Counted from cysteine to valine, this CDR3 has 13 amino acids. The read is trimmed to its CDR3 DNA, 39 bases read in frame from base 1. V sheds 3 bases and J sheds 0 bases, leaving 6 bases between their ends. For CDR1 and CDR2, the germline V gene lists LGHNA and YSLEER. Worth noting for this clonotype: The specificity of this receptor is unknown. Base qualities are not at hand, and no much larger clone is one base apart.

The sequence joins TRBV4-3 to TRBJ2-7, with a tentative D gene TRBD2 over 6 matching bases. This receptor was taken from a female donor who received the yellow fever vaccine. The input for sequencing was T cells from blood (PBMCs), unsorted or a sorted subset (not recorded which), taken before or after yellow fever vaccination (not recorded which). The nucleotide sequence is given as TGCGCCAGCAGCCAGGGACTCTCCTACGAGCAGTACGTC. Its translation is CASSQGLSYEQYV.